What follows are 5 T cell receptor beta chains derived from one specimen sequenced in a study of T cell repertoires in cytomegalovirus infection. MiXCR, run by TCRdb on the reads, gives a single entry per CDR3 protein. The sample shows 55,000 to 85,000 distinct CDR3 sequences, 3% to 4% of them seen only once. Sequenced sample: PBMCs. The receptors derive from a human donor in good health (CMV status not recorded). Some clones in this sample may be carry-over from other donors' samples.

At least ten counts were recorded for this clonotype. The V call is TRBV7-2, the J call TRBJ2-1; 7 bases are a match to TRBD1. Losses at the gene ends were 6 bases for V and 9 bases for J; bases not matched to a gene: 17. Germline CDR1 and CDR2: SGHTA and FQGNSA. This CDR3 region has 16 residues. This CDR3 is CASSPPGQTSTPEQFF. The CDR3 nucleotides read TGTGCCAGCAGTCCCCCGGGACAGACCTCCACGCCTGAGCAGTTCTTC. Complete variable domain (other parts from reference TRBV7-2 and TRBJ2-1): GAGVSQSPSNKVTEKGKDVELRCDPISGHTALYWYRQSLGQGLEFLIYFQGNSAPDKSGLPSDRFSAERTGGSVSTLTIQRTQQEDSAVYLCASSPPGQTSTPEQFFGPGTRLTVL.

This clonotype was seen ten or more times. This chain links TRBV12-3 or TRBV12-4 with TRBJ1-2; D is ambiguous. The CDR3 loop spans 12 amino acids. V was cut by 2 bases and J by 6 bases, with 7 bases left in between. The CDR3 coding sequence is TGTGCCAGCAGTTTATCGTCTCATGGCTACACCTTC. Translation gives CASSLSSHGYTF.

This clonotype was counted at least ten times. The gene calls are TRBV12-3 or TRBV12-4 and TRBJ1-5; 8 nucleotides align to TRBD1. V was pared by 4 bases and J by 2 bases, with 4 bases of the junction left unmatched. This CDR3 spans 15 amino acids. As DNA, the CDR3 is TGTGCCAGCAGTTCACAGGGGGGAGGCAATCAGCCCCAGCATTTT. As protein: CASSSQGGGNQPQHF.

This clonotype came up many times. This chain connects TRBV7-2 to TRBJ1-2; possible D gene TRBD1, 5 bases. The CDR3 is 13 amino acids. Trimming removed 3 bases at V and 8 bases at J, with 13 bases between. The germline CDR1 and CDR2 sequences are SGHTA and FQGNSA. The CDR3 bases are TGTGCCAGCAGCTTCGACGGCAGGGAGGGCTACACCTTC. Translating gives CASSFDGREGYTF.

This clonotype has at least ten counts. This sequence joins TRBV7-2 and TRBJ1-5; weak D call: TRBD1 (5 bases). Germline values: CDR1 SGHTA, CDR2 FQGNSA. CDR3 length: 16 residues. V lost 4 bases and J 1 base, leaving 14 bases between the germline ends. CDR3 bases: TGTGCCAGCAGCTCGACCGGGACGAGGAGCAATCAGCCCCAGCATTTT. Protein product: CASSSTGTRSNQPQHF.